This T cell receptor beta chain was sequenced in a study of blood T cell repertoires in COVID-19. Turning to the study itself: Samples taken during acute and convalescent COVID-19 were collected in the United States, Italy and Spain. T cells, B-cell-depleted T cells, or PBMCs provided the cDNA or gDNA that served as material.

The germline V gene encodes CDR1 GTSNPN and CDR2 SVGIG (reference sequence). This CDR3 has 13 amino acids. Trimming left V 2 bases short and J 3 bases short, with 11 bases between. Per the original methods: Estimates of nucleated cell counts were drawn from the amplification of reference gene primers. Sequenced by immunoSEQ multiplex PCR; TCRdb stores in-frame clones only, minus some. Clonal size and the V and J genes are those of that table, whereas D and trimming came from the DNA. The data contain under 250,000 clones, roughly 85% of them singletons. Seattle's cohort entered during active infection and was followed longitudinally.

The sequencing input was peripheral blood. The chain joins TRBV30 to TRBJ2-7; no firm D call. This clonotype originated in a man in his fifties with COVID-19, enrolled during active disease. CDR3 amino acids: CAWSLPNGYEQYF. The DNA for the CDR3 is TGTGCCTGGAGTCTCCCTAACGGCTACGAGCAGTACTTC.